Listed here are 20 T cell receptor beta chains from one sample, sequenced in a study of cytomegalovirus exposure and HLA in healthy donors (dated by TCRdb to the late 2010s). The library was obtained by the immunoSEQ multiplex PCR assay. The multiplex PCR relied on a mix of 60 forward primers for TCR Vbeta segments and 13 reverse primers for TCR Jbeta segments. Held by TCRdb, this immuneACCESS table contains in-frame sequences only and omits some clones. Under half of the omission traces to an unresolved V gene where checked; the cause of the rest is unknown. The table for this sample lists 110,000 or so clones; about 76% of them were counted only once. The top ten clonotypes cover 2.2% of the sample. The specimen sequenced was PBMCs. The receptors originated from a woman in her thirties or forties in good health and CMV-seronegative.

The CDR3 region has the DNA TGTGCCAGCAGCTTCTCGCAGGCGCCGACCTACGAGCAGTACTTC. Translated, it gives CASSFSQAPTYEQYF. The V gene is TRBV7-2, the J gene TRBJ2-7; D remains unclear. Germline lookup yields CDR1 SGHTA and CDR2 FQGNSA. The CDR3 has 15 amino acids. The germline V and J ends were trimmed by 3 bases and 2 bases, with 14 bases remaining between them. Full variable domain (missing parts from reference TRBV7-2 and TRBJ2-7): GAGVSQSPSNKVTEKGKDVELRCDPISGHTALYWYRQSLGQGLEFLIYFQGNSAPDKSGLPSDRFSAERTGGSVSTLTIQRTQQEDSAVYLCASSFSQAPTYEQYFGPGTRLTVT.

The table lists this clone with a few counts. The rearrangement uses TRBV5-1 and TRBJ2-7; 9 bases are shared with TRBD2. The CDR3 totals 14 residues. V shed 3 bases, J shed 5 bases, and the junction held 6 bases outside the gene matches. CDR1 is SGHRS and CDR2 is YFSETQ in the germline V gene. CDR3 bases: TGCGCCAGCAGCTCGGGACTAGCCCCAGACGAGCAGTACTTC. Protein: CASSSGLAPDEQYF.

The V and J genes are TRBV7-9 and TRBJ2-5, with TRBD2 identical over 11 bases. The length of the CDR3 is 18 residues. In germline, CDR1 is SEHNR, CDR2 FQNEAQ (reference sequence). J lost 3 bases, V lost 2 bases, and 11 bases had no gene match. The CDR3 nucleotides read TGTGCCAGCAGCTTAATCTGGCTAGCGGGAGGAGGGGAAGAGACCCAGTACTTC. It specifies CASSLIWLAGGGEETQYF.

This rearrangement joins TRBV13 to TRBJ1-2; possible D gene TRBD1, 6 bases. Looked up from germline, CDR1 is PRHDT and CDR2 is FYEKMQ (reference sequence). Trimming cost V 6 bases and J 7 bases, with 18 bases left between them. The CDR3 consists of 14 residues. CDR3 sequence (DNA): TGTGCCAGCAGTTACACAGGGTTTTACGGTGGCTACACCTTC. It specifies CASSYTGFYGGYTF.

This clone is a singleton in its sample. V is TRBV30 and J is TRBJ1-3, with D perhaps matching TRBD1 (5 bases). The CDR3 is 16 residues long. The germline V gene has CDR1 GTSNPN and CDR2 SVGIG (reference sequence). The V end lost 2 bases, the J end lost 1 base, and 15 bases lay between the germline ends. The CDR3 loop reads CAWSSYGAGSGNTIYF. CDR3 in DNA: TGTGCCTGGAGTTCATATGGGGCAGGGTCTGGAAACACCATATATTTT.

This chain joins TRBV5-1 and TRBJ2-7, with 7 positions matching TRBD2. With 4 bases clipped from V and 6 bases from J, the junction kept 4 bases outside the gene matches. The CDR3 contains 12 residues. Germline V gene sequence: CDR1 SGHRS, CDR2 YFSETQ. The CDR3 sequence: CASSPTGGEQYF. CDR3 DNA: TGCGCCAGCAGCCCCACGGGGGGCGAGCAGTACTTC.

The chain couples TRBV6-1 to TRBJ2-1; 13 bases agree with TRBD2. This CDR3 region has 15 residues. Germline values: CDR1 MNHNS, CDR2 SASEGT. The J segment lost 4 bases and the V segment lost 4 bases, leaving 1 base of the junction unmatched. CDR3 DNA sequence: TGTGCCAGCAGTGTGACTAGCGGGGGGTACAATGAGCAGTTCTTC. This encodes CASSVTSGGYNEQFF.

The chain couples TRBV7-9 to TRBJ1-1; no clear D gene. In germline, CDR1 is SEHNR, CDR2 FQNEAQ (reference sequence). The CDR3 has 11 amino acids. V was clipped by 3 bases and J by 6 bases, with 5 bases between them. The CDR3 DNA reads TGTGCCAGCAGCTTCGCGGCTGAAGCTTTCTTT. Translating it yields CASSFAAEAFF.

The chain combines TRBV10-3 with TRBJ2-7, with TRBD2 matching 10 bases. Germline CDR1 ENHRY, CDR2 SYGVKD. This CDR3 contains 14 residues. Trimming at V came to 11 bases and at J to 2 bases, leaving 9 bases not matched to a gene. The CDR3 nucleotides read TGTGCCGTTCAACCTAGCGGGGGCACCTACGAGCAGTACTTC. Protein product: CAVQPSGGTYEQYF.

The V call is TRBV19, the J call TRBJ1-5; TRBD1 is a possible D gene (6 bases). Germline V gene data show CDR1 as LNHDA and CDR2 as SQIVND (reference sequence). Trimming cost V 7 bases and J 4 bases, with 11 bases left between them. CDR3 length equals 13 residues. The CDR3 DNA sequence: TGTGCCAGTACCAGGACAGAAAATCAGCCCCAGCATTTT. Translating it yields CASTRTENQPQHF.

In its sample, this clone was seen a few times. The J gene is TRBJ1-5, the V gene TRBV6-1; 7 bases agree with TRBD1. CDR3 length equals 15 residues. Germline trimming cut 3 bases from V and 10 bases from J; bases unmatched to any gene: 12. CDR1 and CDR2 (germline): MNHNS, SASEGT. The CDR3 here is CASSERRQGVGPQHF. The CDR3 nucleotides read TGTGCCAGCAGTGAGAGAAGGCAGGGGGTAGGACCCCAGCATTTT.

The V and J genes are TRBV2 and TRBJ1-5; perhaps TRBD1 as D (6 bases). The CDR3 consists of 15 residues. The germline V gene has CDR1 SNHLY and CDR2 FYNNEI. V shed 6 bases and J shed 8 bases, with 20 bases lying between them. The CDR3 DNA reads as TGTGCCAGCAGAGGGACATCCAGGAGAGAGGAGCCCCAGCATTTT. It codes for CASRGTSRREEPQHF.

The rearrangement joins TRBV5-1 to TRBJ1-6; 7 bases are a match to TRBD1. The CDR3 spans 17 residues. Looked up from germline, CDR1 is SGHRS and CDR2 is YFSETQ. V shed 3 bases and J 1 base; nucleotides not matched to a gene: 7. The CDR3 sequence is CASSSRGAWSYNSPLHF. The DNA of the CDR3 is TGCGCCAGCAGCTCCAGGGGGGCTTGGTCCTATAATTCACCCCTCCACTTT.

This clone was detected a few times. The J gene is TRBJ2-5, the V gene TRBV5-6; possibly TRBD2 for D (6 bases). V lost 3 bases and J 4 bases, leaving 16 bases between the germline ends. CDR1 and CDR2 from the germline V gene are SGHDT and YYEEEE. The CDR3 covers 15 residues. As DNA, the CDR3 is TGTGCCAGCAGCTCCGCCGGGACTGGGGGAGAGACCCAGTACTTC. Translated, it gives CASSSAGTGGETQYF.

The chain has TRBV30 and TRBJ1-1; 10 bases match TRBD1. The CDR3 is made up of 13 amino acids. CDR1 GTSNPN and CDR2 SVGIG come from the germline V gene (reference sequence). V dropped 3 bases and J dropped 7; count of bases not matched to a gene: 5. The CDR3 nucleotides read TGTGCCTGGAGCCCAGGACAGGGGGTTGAAGCTTTCTTT. This encodes CAWSPGQGVEAFF.

The chain carries TRBV7-2 and TRBJ2-7; tentative D call: TRBD1 (5 bases). The CDR3 covers 19 residues. The V gene lost 0 bases and the J gene lost 2 bases, with 23 bases spanning the gap. Germline V gives CDR1 SGHTA, CDR2 FQGNSA. The CDR3 here is CASSLAYRPYRLETYEQYF. CDR3 bases: TGTGCCAGCAGCTTAGCCTACAGACCCTACAGGCTTGAGACCTACGAGCAGTACTTC.

The V call is TRBV27, the J call TRBJ2-7; 12 nucleotides match TRBD2. In germline, CDR1 is MNHEY, CDR2 SMNVEV (reference sequence). V lost 3 bases and J lost 4; bases outside the gene matches: 10. The CDR3 covers 17 residues. CDR3 sequence reads: CASSFRGLAGHRYEQYF. The DNA of the CDR3 is TGTGCCAGCAGTTTTCGAGGACTAGCGGGACACCGATACGAGCAGTACTTC.

This clone was recorded a few times. This chain connects TRBV19 to TRBJ2-1, with 9 positions matching TRBD2. J gave up 7 bases and V 3 bases, and 13 bases lay outside the gene matches. This CDR3 region has 17 residues. Germline assignment: CDR1 LNHDA and CDR2 SQIVND (reference sequence). The CDR3 region is CASSIFLGLAGLNEQFF. The CDR3 region has the DNA TGTGCCAGTAGTATTTTCTTGGGTCTAGCGGGACTAAATGAGCAGTTCTTC.

The chain joins TRBV11-2 to TRBJ1-1; D is ambiguous. Germline assignment: CDR1 SGHAT and CDR2 FQNNGV. This CDR3 has 15 amino acids. The germline V and J ends were trimmed by 4 bases and 1 base, with 13 bases remaining between them. The CDR3 DNA reads TGTGCCAGCAGCTCCTCCTTCGGGAAGAACACTGAAGCTTTCTTT. Protein: CASSSSFGKNTEAFF.

The J gene is TRBJ1-1, the V gene TRBV6-5; perhaps TRBD1 as D (5 bases). Trimming left V 6 bases short and J 11 bases short, with 16 bases between. In germline, CDR1 is MNHEY, CDR2 SVGAGI. The CDR3 runs 12 residues. DNA for the CDR3: TGTGCCAGCAGCCGACAGCTCCCAGAGGCTTTCTTT. Its protein product is CASSRQLPEAFF.